These 3 T cell receptor beta chains were all obtained from the same sample, sequenced in a study of blood T cell repertoires in COVID-19. TCRdb's table, derived via immunoSEQ multiplex PCR, lists solely in-frame clones and lacks some. The sample has over 250,000 clones; approximately 90% are singletons. Material: PBMCs or T cells enriched from blood (not recorded which). These receptors came from a woman in her fifties or sixties who had recovered from COVID-19.

The chain employs TRBV28 and TRBJ2-1, with D possibly TRBD1 on 5 matching bases. V shed 3 bases and J shed 5 bases, with 14 bases lying between them. The CDR3 has 15 residues. Germline CDR1 reads MDHEN; CDR2 reads SYDVKM. In nucleotides, the CDR3 is TGTGCCAGCAGTTTGTGGCAGGGCAGGAACAATGAGCAGTTCTTC. Its protein is CASSLWQGRNNEQFF.

This clone was observed a handful of times. The J gene is TRBJ1-1, the V gene TRBV5-6; tentatively, D is TRBD1 (5 bases). Trimming removed 6 bases from V and 5 bases from J, with 23 bases in between. The germline gives CDR1 SGHDT, CDR2 YYEEEE. The CDR3 covers 16 residues. The chain's CDR3 is CASNPSNRNRGTEAFF. Here the CDR3 DNA reads TGTGCCAGCAACCCGTCGAACAGGAATCGGGGGACTGAAGCTTTCTTT.

This clone was detected once. The chain couples TRBV15 to TRBJ1-6, with unresolved D. V lost 0 bases and J lost 9, with 12 bases in between. CDR1 and CDR2 from the germline V gene are LNHNV and YYDKDF (reference sequence). CDR3 length equals 15 residues. The CDR3 sequence: CATSRDYEFSSPLHF. CDR3 sequence (DNA): TGTGCCACCAGCAGAGATTACGAATTCAGTTCACCCCTCCACTTT.